This T cell receptor (beta chain) is from a study of blood T cell repertoires in COVID-19. Study in general: Acute-phase and convalescent COVID-19 samples originated in the United States, Italy and Spain. In each case, the material was cDNA or gDNA derived from T cells, B-cell-depleted T cells, or PBMCs.

Trimming pared 6 bases from V and 5 bases from J, leaving 16 bases between. The germline gives CDR1 SGHTA, CDR2 FQGNSA. The CDR3 is made up of 14 amino acids. The repertoire was sequenced with immunoSEQ multiplex PCR; TCRdb's copy has only in-frame clones and lacks some. The sample contains 45,000 to 55,000 clones, around nine tenths of which appear only once. Specimen: peripheral blood. The chain links TRBV7-2 to TRBJ1-1; D not certain. This clonotype was obtained from a human donor in a cohort sampled during active COVID-19. Here the CDR3 reads CASSHGVTGTEAFF. CDR3 nucleotide sequence: TGTGCCAGCAGTCACGGAGTAACGGGGACTGAAGCTTTCTTT.